This TCR beta chain was sequenced for a study of blood T cell repertoires in COVID-19. About the research overall: The United States, Italy and Spain were the sources of the acute and convalescent COVID-19 samples.

Under the authors' procedure: Counts of nucleated cells, estimated from reference gene primer amplification, were obtained. Clones were read by immunoSEQ multiplex PCR, and TCRdb kept only the in-frame ones, dropping some. V and J calls and clone size follow that table, whereas D and trimming were derived from the DNA. The sample consists of under 250,000 clones, around 86% of them appearing once. Participants were placed into cohorts based on the clinical history they reported. Per the germline V gene, CDR1 is MRHNA and CDR2 is SNTAGT. J was trimmed by 7 bases and V by 7 bases; bases with no gene match: 10. The CDR3 contains 15 residues.

Sequenced: PBMCs or T cells enriched from blood (not recorded which). The chain combines TRBV6-4 with TRBJ1-6; 7 positions match TRBD1. The TCR comes from a woman aged 50 to 60 with acute COVID-19. In nucleotides, the CDR3 is TGTGCCAGCACAGGGGGAACCCAGCCCAATTCACCCCTCCACTTT. Residues: CASTGGTQPNSPLHF.